These T cell receptor beta chains were read from a single sample in a study of shared clonotypes between healthy human individuals. Profiling relied on immunoSEQ multiplex PCR, and the TCRdb table lists in-frame clones only, not all of them. This table has hundreds of thousands of clones, roughly four fifths appearing once. The sequencing sample was made of PBMCs. Source of these receptors: a woman aged 40 to 50 in good health. Some clones in this sample may be carry-over from other donors' samples. The CDR3 runs from the conserved cysteine through the conserved F or W. Fields, in order: clone size, V gene, J gene, CDR3 protein. Some rows have no size entry. The others give once, few or many, or a class for an expanded clone.

>.|TRBV9|TRBJ2-7
CASSERRAWDRSSYEQYF
>.|TRBV14|TRBJ2-5
CASSQEAGGPKTQYF
>.|TRBV5-1|TRBJ2-1
CASSLKQAGDNEQFF
>once|TRBV28|TRBJ1-1
CASSSGAGKTFF
>.|TRBV29-1|TRBJ2-5
CSVGGGQETQYF
>.|TRBV4-3|TRBJ2-3
CASSQERGQGWDTQYF
>once|TRBV27|TRBJ1-2
CASRRRQGAGGYTF
>.|TRBV18|TRBJ1-1
CASSPPGREAFF
>.|TRBV5-4|TRBJ2-7
CASSLPDRGPAYEQYF
>.|TRBV28|TRBJ2-1
CASPTLAGEQFF
>many|TRBV5-1|TRBJ1-1
CASSRGLAPEAFF
>.|TRBV7-9|TRBJ2-1
CASSPGGGRATNEQFF
>.|TRBV27|TRBJ2-2
CASSGWDRVDTGELFF
>few|TRBV30|TRBJ2-7
CAWSYGTLYEQYF
>.|TRBV28|TRBJ1-2
CASSSPGRLWVYTF
>.|TRBV7-2|TRBJ2-3
CASSYTAGGSTDTQYF
>.|TRBV2|.
CATLGLSGDEQYF
>.|TRBV18|TRBJ1-1
CASSHTIGQMNTEAFF
>.|TRBV18|TRBJ2-2
CASSPGGVGNTGELFF
>.|TRBV5-4|TRBJ2-1
CASRLRSKDEQFF
>.|TRBV28|TRBJ1-4
CASSLLGREGNEKLFF
>.|TRBV5-1|TRBJ1-2
CASSPRDRDGYTF